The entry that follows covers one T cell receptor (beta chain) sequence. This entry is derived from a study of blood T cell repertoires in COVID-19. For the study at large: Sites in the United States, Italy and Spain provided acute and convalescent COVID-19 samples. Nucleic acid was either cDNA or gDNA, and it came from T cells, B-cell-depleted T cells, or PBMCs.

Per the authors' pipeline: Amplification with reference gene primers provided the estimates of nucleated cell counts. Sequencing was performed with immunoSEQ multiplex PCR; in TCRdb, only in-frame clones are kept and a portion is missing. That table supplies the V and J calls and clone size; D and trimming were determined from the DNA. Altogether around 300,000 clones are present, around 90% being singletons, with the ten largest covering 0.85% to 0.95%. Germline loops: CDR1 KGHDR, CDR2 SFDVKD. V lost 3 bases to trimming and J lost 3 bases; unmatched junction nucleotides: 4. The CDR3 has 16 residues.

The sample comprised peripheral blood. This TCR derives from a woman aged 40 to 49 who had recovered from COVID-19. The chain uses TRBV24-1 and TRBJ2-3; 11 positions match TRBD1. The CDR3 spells CATSDPRDRGTDTQYF. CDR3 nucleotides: TGTGCCACCAGTGATCCCCGGGACAGGGGGACAGATACGCAGTATTTT.